This T cell receptor beta chain stems from a study of cytomegalovirus exposure and HLA in healthy donors. Germline V lookup: CDR1 MNHEY, CDR2 SVGAGI. Trimming took 7 bases from V and 6 from J, leaving 7 bases between them. The CDR3 has 11 amino acids. Study findings and constraints: A few of the chains that were CMV-associated were confirmed in vitro to be specific for CMV antigens. Whilst most TCR sequences proved rare, a subset of public TCRs occurred across many donors.

Clones were read by immunoSEQ multiplex PCR, and TCRdb kept only the in-frame ones, dropping some. The sample carries approximately 56,000 clones, around nine tenths recorded once. On this clone: What it binds is unknown.

The sequence was obtained from a man aged 18 to 35 in good health and CMV-seronegative. The J gene is TRBJ2-1, the V gene TRBV6-5, with D unclear. The specimen sequenced was PBMCs. CDR3: CASTLRNEQFF. CDR3 bases: TGTGCCAGCACCCTACGCAATGAGCAGTTCTTC.